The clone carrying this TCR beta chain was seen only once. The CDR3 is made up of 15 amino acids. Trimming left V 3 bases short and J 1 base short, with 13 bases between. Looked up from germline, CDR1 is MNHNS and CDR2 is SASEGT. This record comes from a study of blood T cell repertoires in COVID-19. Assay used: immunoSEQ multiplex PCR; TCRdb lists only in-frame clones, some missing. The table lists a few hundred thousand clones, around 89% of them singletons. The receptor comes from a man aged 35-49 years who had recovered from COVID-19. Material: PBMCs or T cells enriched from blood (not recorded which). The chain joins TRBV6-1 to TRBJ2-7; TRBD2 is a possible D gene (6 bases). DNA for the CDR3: TGTGCCAGCAGTGATTTCGCTAGCGTTTCCTACGAGCAGTACTTC. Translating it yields CASSDFASVSYEQYF.